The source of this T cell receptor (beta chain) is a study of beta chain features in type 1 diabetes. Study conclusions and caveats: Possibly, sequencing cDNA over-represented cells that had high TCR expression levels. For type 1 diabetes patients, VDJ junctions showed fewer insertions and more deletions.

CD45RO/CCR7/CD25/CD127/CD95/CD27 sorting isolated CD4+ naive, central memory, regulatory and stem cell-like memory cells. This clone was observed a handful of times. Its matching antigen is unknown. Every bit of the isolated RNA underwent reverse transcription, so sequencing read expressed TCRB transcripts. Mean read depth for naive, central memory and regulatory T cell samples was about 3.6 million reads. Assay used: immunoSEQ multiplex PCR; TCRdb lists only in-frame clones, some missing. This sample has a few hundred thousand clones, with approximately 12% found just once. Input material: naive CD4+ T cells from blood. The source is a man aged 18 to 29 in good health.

CDR3 in DNA: TGCGCCAGCAGCCCCCCGGACAGCCGAGCGAGCGGGGAGCTGTTTTTT. Its protein is CASSPPDSRASGELFF. The V call is TRBV5-1, the J call TRBJ2-2, with a tentative D call TRBD1 (6 bases). Germline lookup yields CDR1 SGHRS and CDR2 YFSETQ. CDR3 length: 16 residues. Trimming left V 4 bases short and J 7 bases short, with 20 bases between.